The rows below give T cell receptor beta chains drawn from one sample of a study of cytomegalovirus exposure and HLA in healthy donors. Repertoires were generated with immunoSEQ multiplex PCR, while TCRdb's copy carries only in-frame clones and drops some. Counted here are 100,000 to 150,000 clones, about 78% occurring once; the ten biggest clones make up 1.4% to 1.5%. The material sequenced was PBMCs. Source of these receptors: a female donor in good health and CMV-seronegative. CDR3s include the opening cysteine and the closing phenylalanine or tryptophan. D genes are given only for firm matches. Not every row has a clone size; where given, it reads once, few, many or a size class.

cdr3_length: 15
d_call: TRBD1
j_call: TRBJ2-3
v_call: TRBV7-2
clone_size: NA
cdr3_aa: CASSLDRGGTDTQYF
cdr3_nt: TGTGCCAGCAGCTTGGACAGGGGAGGCACAGATACGCAGTATTTT

cdr3_length: 19
d_call: NA
j_call: TRBJ2-6
v_call: TRBV7-9
clone_size: NA
cdr3_aa: CASSLELILEGSGANVLTF
cdr3_nt: TGTGCCAGCAGCTTAGAGTTGATCCTGGAGGGCTCTGGGGCCAACGTCCTGACTTTC

cdr3_length: 18
d_call: TRBD2
j_call: TRBJ2-1
v_call: TRBV11-2
clone_size: NA
cdr3_aa: CASSLYVGTSGREGEQFF
cdr3_nt: TGTGCCAGCAGCTTATATGTAGGAACTAGCGGGAGGGAAGGTGAGCAGTTCTTC

cdr3_length: 13
d_call: NA
j_call: TRBJ2-7
v_call: TRBV7-9
clone_size: NA
cdr3_aa: CASRAGSTYEQYF
cdr3_nt: TGTGCCAGCAGGGCCGGGAGCACCTACGAGCAGTACTTC

cdr3_length: 15
d_call: TRBD2
j_call: TRBJ2-1
v_call: TRBV19
clone_size: NA
cdr3_aa: CASRGLAGILNEQFF
cdr3_nt: TGTGCCAGTAGAGGACTAGCGGGAATTCTTAATGAGCAGTTCTTC

cdr3_length: 15
d_call: TRBD1
j_call: TRBJ2-7
v_call: TRBV7-2
clone_size: NA
cdr3_aa: CASSGTAMASYEQYF
cdr3_nt: TGTGCCAGCAGCGGGACAGCCATGGCTTCCTACGAGCAGTACTTC

cdr3_length: 15
d_call: TRBD1
j_call: TRBJ1-1
v_call: TRBV2
clone_size: once
cdr3_aa: CASSEVFGTGDEAFF
cdr3_nt: TGTGCCAGCAGTGAAGTCTTCGGGACAGGGGATGAAGCTTTCTTT

cdr3_length: 13
d_call: NA
j_call: TRBJ2-5
v_call: TRBV6-5
clone_size: NA
cdr3_aa: CASSRPTRETQYF
cdr3_nt: TGTGCCAGCAGCAGACCCACCAGGGAGACCCAGTACTTC

cdr3_length: 13
d_call: NA
j_call: TRBJ1-2
v_call: TRBV5-1
clone_size: NA
cdr3_aa: CTSSQSSGYGYTF
cdr3_nt: TGCACCAGCAGCCAGTCTTCAGGGTACGGCTACACCTTC

cdr3_length: 13
d_call: NA
j_call: TRBJ2-2
v_call: TRBV6-6
clone_size: NA
cdr3_aa: CASRAANTGELFF
cdr3_nt: TGTGCCAGCAGGGCAGCGAACACCGGGGAGCTGTTTTTT

cdr3_length: 14
d_call: NA
j_call: TRBJ1-1
v_call: TRBV6-1
clone_size: NA
cdr3_aa: CASNEGWKNTEAFF
cdr3_nt: TGTGCCAGCAACGAGGGTTGGAAGAACACTGAAGCTTTCTTT

cdr3_length: 15
d_call: TRBD1
j_call: TRBJ2-7
v_call: TRBV11-2
clone_size: NA
cdr3_aa: CASSQRTGGFYEQYF
cdr3_nt: TGTGCCAGCAGCCAGCGGACAGGGGGCTTTTACGAGCAGTACTTC

cdr3_length: 15
d_call: NA
j_call: TRBJ1-1
v_call: TRBV21-1
clone_size: NA
cdr3_aa: CASSKRSRGQTEAFF
cdr3_nt: TGTGCCAGCAGCAAACGAAGTAGGGGGCAGACTGAAGCTTTCTTT

cdr3_length: 19
d_call: TRBD2
j_call: TRBJ2-3
v_call: TRBV9
clone_size: few
cdr3_aa: CASSVALAGGVRGTDTQYF
cdr3_nt: TGTGCCAGCAGCGTAGCGCTAGCGGGAGGGGTCCGGGGCACAGATACGCAGTATTTT

cdr3_length: 15
d_call: NA
j_call: TRBJ1-1
v_call: TRBV30
clone_size: NA
cdr3_aa: CAWSVLWRTGTEAFF
cdr3_nt: TGTGCCTGGAGTGTACTATGGAGGACGGGCACTGAAGCTTTCTTT

cdr3_length: 14
d_call: TRBD1
j_call: TRBJ1-1
v_call: TRBV7-6
clone_size: few
cdr3_aa: CASRARQGNTEAFF
cdr3_nt: TGTGCCAGCAGGGCCAGACAGGGTAACACTGAAGCTTTCTTT